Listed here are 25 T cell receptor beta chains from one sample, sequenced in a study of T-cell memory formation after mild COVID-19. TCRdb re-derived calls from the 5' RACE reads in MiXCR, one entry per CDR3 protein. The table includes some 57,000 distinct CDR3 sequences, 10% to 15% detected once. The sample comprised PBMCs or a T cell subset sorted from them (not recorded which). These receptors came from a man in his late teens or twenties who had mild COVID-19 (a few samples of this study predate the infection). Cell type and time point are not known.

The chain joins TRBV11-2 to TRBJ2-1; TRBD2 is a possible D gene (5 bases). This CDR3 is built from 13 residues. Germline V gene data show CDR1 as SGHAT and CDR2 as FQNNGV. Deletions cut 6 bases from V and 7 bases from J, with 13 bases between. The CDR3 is CASSLGLQNEQFF. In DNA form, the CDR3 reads TGTGCCAGCAGTCTCGGACTTCAAAATGAGCAGTTCTTC.

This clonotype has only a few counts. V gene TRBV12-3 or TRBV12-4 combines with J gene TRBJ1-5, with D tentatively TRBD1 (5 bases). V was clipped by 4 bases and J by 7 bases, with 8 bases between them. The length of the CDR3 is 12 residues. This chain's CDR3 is CASSWTSQPQHF. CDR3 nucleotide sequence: TGTGCCAGCAGTTGGACAAGCCAGCCCCAGCATTTT.

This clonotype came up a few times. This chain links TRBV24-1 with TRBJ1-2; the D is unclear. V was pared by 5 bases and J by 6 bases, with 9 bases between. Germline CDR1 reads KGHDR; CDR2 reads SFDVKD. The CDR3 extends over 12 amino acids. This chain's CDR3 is CATSGRFDGYTF. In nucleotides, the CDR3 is TGTGCCACCAGTGGTCGTTTCGATGGCTACACCTTC.

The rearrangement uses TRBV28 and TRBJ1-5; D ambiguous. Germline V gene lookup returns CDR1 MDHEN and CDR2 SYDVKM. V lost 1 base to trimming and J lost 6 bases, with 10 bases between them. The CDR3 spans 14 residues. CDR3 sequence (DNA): TGTGCCAGCAGTTTATCTCCCTCCAGTCAGCCCCAGCATTTT. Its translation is CASSLSPSSQPQHF.

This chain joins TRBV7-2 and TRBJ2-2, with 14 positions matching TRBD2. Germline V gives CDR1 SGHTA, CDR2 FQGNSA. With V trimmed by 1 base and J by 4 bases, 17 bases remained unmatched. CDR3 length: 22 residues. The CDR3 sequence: CASSLGIMPGLAGERGTGELFF. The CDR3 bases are TGTGCCAGCAGCTTAGGAATTATGCCGGGACTAGCGGGGGAGCGGGGCACCGGGGAGCTGTTTTTT.

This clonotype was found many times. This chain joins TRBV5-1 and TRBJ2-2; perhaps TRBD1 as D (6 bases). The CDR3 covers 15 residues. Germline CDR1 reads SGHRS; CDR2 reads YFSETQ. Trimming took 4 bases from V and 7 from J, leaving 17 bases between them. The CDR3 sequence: CASSLMPQGNGELFF. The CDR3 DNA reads TGCGCCAGCAGCCTGATGCCACAGGGTAACGGGGAGCTGTTTTTT.

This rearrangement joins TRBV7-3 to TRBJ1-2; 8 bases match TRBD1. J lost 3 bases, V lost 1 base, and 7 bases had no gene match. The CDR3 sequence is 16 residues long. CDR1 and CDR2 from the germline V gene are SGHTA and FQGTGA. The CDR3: CASSLSPGQAYYGYTF. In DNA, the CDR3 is TGTGCCAGCAGCTTAAGCCCGGGACAGGCTTACTATGGCTACACCTTC.

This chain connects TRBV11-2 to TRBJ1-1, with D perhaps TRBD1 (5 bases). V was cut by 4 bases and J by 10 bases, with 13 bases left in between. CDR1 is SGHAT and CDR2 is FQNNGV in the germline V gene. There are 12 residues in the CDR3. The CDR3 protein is CASSSQGLGAFF. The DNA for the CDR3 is TGTGCCAGCAGCTCTCAGGGCCTGGGAGCTTTCTTT.

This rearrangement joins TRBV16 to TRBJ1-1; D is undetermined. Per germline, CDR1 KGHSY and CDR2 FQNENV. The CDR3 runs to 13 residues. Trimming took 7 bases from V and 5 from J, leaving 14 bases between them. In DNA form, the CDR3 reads TGTGCCAGCACCTACGCCTGGGGAACTGAAGCTTTCTTT. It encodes CASTYAWGTEAFF.

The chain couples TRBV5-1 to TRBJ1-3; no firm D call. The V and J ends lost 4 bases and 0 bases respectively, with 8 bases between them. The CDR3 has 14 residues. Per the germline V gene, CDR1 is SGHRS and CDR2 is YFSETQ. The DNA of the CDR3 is TGCGCCAGCAGCCTGGCGGGCTCTGGAAACACCATATATTTT. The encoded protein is CASSLAGSGNTIYF.

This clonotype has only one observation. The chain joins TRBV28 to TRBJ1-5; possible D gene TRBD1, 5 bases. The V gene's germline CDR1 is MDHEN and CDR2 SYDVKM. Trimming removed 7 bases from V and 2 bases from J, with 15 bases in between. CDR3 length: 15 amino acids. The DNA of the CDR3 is TGTGCCAGCACCCCATGGGGGAATGGCAATCAGCCCCAGCATTTT. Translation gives CASTPWGNGNQPQHF.

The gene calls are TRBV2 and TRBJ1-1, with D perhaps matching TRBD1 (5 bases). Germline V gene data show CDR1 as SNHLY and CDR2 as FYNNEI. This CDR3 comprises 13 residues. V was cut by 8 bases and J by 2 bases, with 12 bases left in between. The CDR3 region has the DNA TGTGCCAGCTTTTTCGACAGCAACACTGAAGCTTTCTTT. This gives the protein CASFFDSNTEAFF.

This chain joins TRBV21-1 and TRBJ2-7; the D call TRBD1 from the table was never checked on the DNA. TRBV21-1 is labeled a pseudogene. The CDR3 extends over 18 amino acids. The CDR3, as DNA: TGTGCCAGCAGCAAAGAAGCCGGACCCTGCAATTGGGAATACGAGCAGTACTTC. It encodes CASSKEAGPCNWEYEQYF.

CDR3 residues: CASSPRGSQPQHF. The CDR3 DNA follows: TGTGCCAGCAGCCCGCGCGGATCTCAGCCCCAGCATTTT. The chain recombines TRBV7-2 with TRBJ1-5, with no clear D. Per the germline V gene, CDR1 is SGHTA and CDR2 is FQGNSA. The CDR3 loop spans 13 amino acids. Trimming pared 5 bases from V and 6 bases from J, leaving 11 bases between.

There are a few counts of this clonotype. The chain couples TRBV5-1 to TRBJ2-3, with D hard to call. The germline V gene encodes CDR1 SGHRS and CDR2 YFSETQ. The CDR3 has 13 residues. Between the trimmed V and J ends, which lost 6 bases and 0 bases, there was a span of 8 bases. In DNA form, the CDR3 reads TGCGCCAGCATGCAATCTAGCACAGATACGCAGTATTTT. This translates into CASMQSSTDTQYF.

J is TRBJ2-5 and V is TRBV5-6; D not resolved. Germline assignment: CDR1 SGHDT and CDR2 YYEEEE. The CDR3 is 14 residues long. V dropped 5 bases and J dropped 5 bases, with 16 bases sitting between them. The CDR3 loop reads CASRDRKRGETQYF. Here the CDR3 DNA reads TGTGCCAGCAGAGATCGGAAGCGTGGGGAGACCCAGTACTTC.

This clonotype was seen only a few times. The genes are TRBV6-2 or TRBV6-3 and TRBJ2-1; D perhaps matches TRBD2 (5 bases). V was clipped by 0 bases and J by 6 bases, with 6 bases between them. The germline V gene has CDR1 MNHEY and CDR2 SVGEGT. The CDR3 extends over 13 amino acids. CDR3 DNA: TGTGCCAGCAGTTACTCGCTAGCCAATGAGCAGTTCTTC. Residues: CASSYSLANEQFF.

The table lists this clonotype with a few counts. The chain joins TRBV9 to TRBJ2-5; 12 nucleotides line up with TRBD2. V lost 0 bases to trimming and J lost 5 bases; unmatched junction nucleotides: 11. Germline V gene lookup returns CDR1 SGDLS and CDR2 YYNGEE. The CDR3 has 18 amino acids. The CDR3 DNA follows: TGTGCCAGCAGCGTAGGTTACATACTAGCGGGGGGATTTGAGACCCAGTACTTC. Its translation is CASSVGYILAGGFETQYF.

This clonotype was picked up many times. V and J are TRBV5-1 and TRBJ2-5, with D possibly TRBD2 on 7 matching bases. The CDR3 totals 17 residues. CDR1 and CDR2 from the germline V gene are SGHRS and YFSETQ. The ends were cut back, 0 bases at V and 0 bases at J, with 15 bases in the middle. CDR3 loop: CASSLVFSGTYQETQYF. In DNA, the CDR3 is TGCGCCAGCAGCTTGGTTTTCAGCGGGACATACCAAGAGACCCAGTACTTC.

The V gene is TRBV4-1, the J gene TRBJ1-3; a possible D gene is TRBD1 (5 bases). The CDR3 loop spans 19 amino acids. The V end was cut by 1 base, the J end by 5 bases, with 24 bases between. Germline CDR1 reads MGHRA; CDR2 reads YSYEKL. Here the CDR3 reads CASSQAGSKGNRRRNTIYF. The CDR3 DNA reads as TGCGCCAGCAGCCAAGCTGGTTCCAAGGGCAACAGGAGAAGAAACACCATATATTTT.

Here the CDR3 reads CATSAGTGGTQYF. Written as DNA, the CDR3 is TGTGCCACCAGTGCGGGGACAGGGGGTACGCAGTATTTT. V usage is TRBV24-1 and J usage is TRBJ2-3; TRBD1 agrees at 11 bases. Germline V gives CDR1 KGHDR, CDR2 SFDVKD. J gave up 8 bases and V 5 bases, and 2 bases lay outside the gene matches. CDR3 length: 13 amino acids.

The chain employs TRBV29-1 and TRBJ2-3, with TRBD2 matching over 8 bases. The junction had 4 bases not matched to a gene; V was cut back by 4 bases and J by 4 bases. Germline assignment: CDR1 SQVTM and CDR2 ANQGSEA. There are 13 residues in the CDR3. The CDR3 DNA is TGCAGCGTTGTCGGGGGGGCCTCAGATACGCAGTATTTT. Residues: CSVVGGASDTQYF.

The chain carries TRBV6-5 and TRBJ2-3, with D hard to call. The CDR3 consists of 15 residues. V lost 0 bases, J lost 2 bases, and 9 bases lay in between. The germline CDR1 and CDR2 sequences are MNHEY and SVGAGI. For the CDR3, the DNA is TGTGCCAGCAGTTACTCAGGACGGCCCACAGATACGCAGTATTTT. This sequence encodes CASSYSGRPTDTQYF.

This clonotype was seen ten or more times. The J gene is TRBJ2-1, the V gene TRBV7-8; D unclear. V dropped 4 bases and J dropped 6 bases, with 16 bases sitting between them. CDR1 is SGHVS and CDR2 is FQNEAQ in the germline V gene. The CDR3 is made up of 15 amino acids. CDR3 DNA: TGTGCCAGCAGCTCTCGTTTAACACGGAGCAATGAGCAGTTCTTC. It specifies CASSSRLTRSNEQFF. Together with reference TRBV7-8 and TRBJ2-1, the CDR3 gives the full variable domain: GAGVSQSPRYKVAKRGQDVALRCDPISGHVSLFWYQQALGQGPEFLTYFQNEAQLDKSGLPSDRFFAERPEGSVSTLKIQRTQQEDSAVYLCASSSRLTRSNEQFFGPGTRLTVL.

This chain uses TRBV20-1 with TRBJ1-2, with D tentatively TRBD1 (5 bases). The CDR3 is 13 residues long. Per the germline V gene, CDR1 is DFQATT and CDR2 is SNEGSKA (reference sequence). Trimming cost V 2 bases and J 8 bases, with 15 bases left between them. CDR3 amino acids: CSARRYRMEGYTF. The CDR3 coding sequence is TGCAGTGCTAGACGGTACAGGATGGAGGGCTACACCTTC.